This TCR beta chain was found in a study of blood T cell repertoires in COVID-19 (dated by TCRdb to about 2020). With regard to the full study: Collaborator samples came from the United States, Italy and Spain and covered acute and convalescent phases of COVID-19. The prospective study material was composed of cDNA or gDNA derived from T cells, B-cell-depleted T cells, or PBMCs. Deeply sampled blood TCRbeta repertoires from subjects exposed to, actively infected with, or recovered from COVID-19 were included in the dataset. A freely available public database, intended as a resource for researchers studying the immune response to SARS-CoV-2, is where the repertoires were released. Samples were obtained from the ongoing ImmuneRACE study (first 160 participants) and from roughly 1,300 subjects provided by 6 global collaborators. Nearly every sample came with metadata listing a de-identified subject ID, COVID-19 status, age in years and sex. HLA class I and class II types, where available, came from metadata supplied by the sample provider rather than from assay-based typing. General findings and caveats noted by the study authors: The quantity of clinical and demographic metadata differed by source and by participant and was supplied without curation.

The collaborating institutions used their own protocols to collect whole blood in K2EDTA tubes. For TCRbeta analysis, collaborator samples were shipped as frozen whole blood, as isolated PBMCs, or as DNA extracted from either sample type. Measured from the cysteine to the phenylalanine, the CDR3 is 13 residues long. Of the read, only the CDR3 DNA is kept; its 39 bases are in frame from base 1. Trimming takes 6 bases off V and 11 bases off J; junction bases not matched to a gene: 11. From the germline V gene, CDR1 is SGHRS and CDR2 is YFSETQ. TCRbeta CDR3 regions were amplified from genomic DNA using the immunoSEQ Assay, a bias-controlled multiplex PCR. The published analysis was carried out like this. The number of nucleated cells in each sample was estimated by amplification of reference gene primers within the assay. To quantify the absolute abundance of each unique TCRbeta CDR3 rearrangement, sequence reads were collapsed and filtered. For each sample, productive Simpson clonality was calculated as the square root of Simpson's diversity index across productive rearrangements. TCRdb took over this immuneACCESS table, retaining in-frame rearrangements with V and J assigned. Such tables are incomplete; in checked studies, under half of the missing clones stem from an unresolved V gene, and the remainder is unexplained. D and trimming were read from the DNA, whereas the V and J calls and clone size are those reported in that table. This sample lists over 85,000 clones; 75% to 80% were detected once. The ten largest clones take up 16% of the sample.

Remarks on this clone: There is no known antigen for this receptor. Base qualities were left out, and no much larger clone turns up one base away.

The source of this sequence is a woman older than 75 with active or convalescent COVID-19. Sequenced sample: peripheral blood. The rearranged segments are TRBV5-1 and TRBJ1-1, with 9 middle bases fitting TRBD1. CDR3 sequence: CASTSQGAMRAFF. The bases read TGCGCCAGCACCTCACAGGGGGCGATGAGGGCTTTCTTT.